Listed below are T cell receptor beta chains from one sample, sequenced in a study of blood T cells in healthy people across ages. TCRdb recomputed calls from the 5' RACE reads with MiXCR, one row per CDR3 protein. The sample contains about 680,000 distinct CDR3 sequences, approximately 49% of which appear only once. The specimen sequenced was blood. The origin of the receptors is a woman between 55 and 75 years old in good health. Both conserved end residues are part of each CDR3. D genes are given only for firm matches. Rows give clone size only sometimes, using once, few, many, or a class for an expanded clone.

v_call	clone_size	j_call	d_call	cdr3_aa	cdr3_nt
TRBV15	-	TRBJ1-4	-	CATSRDRGGRNEKLFF	TGTGCCACCAGCAGAGATCGGGGGGGAAGGAATGAAAAACTGTTTTTT
TRBV4-1	-	TRBJ2-5	TRBD2	CASSQVLAGGSIETQYF	TGCGCCAGCAGCCAAGTGCTAGCGGGAGGGAGTATAGAGACCCAGTACTTC
TRBV28	-	TRBJ2-7	-	CASSLAGRSQYF	TGTGCCAGCAGTTTAGCCGGACGCTCGCAGTACTTC
TRBV25-1	few	TRBJ1-2	-	CASSERTGFNYGYTF	TGTGCCAGCAGTGAAAGAACAGGTTTTAACTATGGCTACACCTTC
TRBV20-1	medium-sized	TRBJ2-7	-	CSARDAARATPYEQYF	TGCAGTGCTAGAGACGCTGCCAGGGCGACTCCCTACGAGCAGTACTTC
TRBV20-1	few	TRBJ1-5	-	CSARSPGEYSNQPQHF	TGCAGTGCTAGAAGCCCTGGAGAATATAGCAATCAGCCCCAGCATTTT
TRBV6-1	-	TRBJ1-1	-	CASSSGRQGYLTEAFF	TGTGCCAGCAGTTCGGGCCGGCAGGGGTATTTAACTGAAGCTTTCTTT
TRBV27	few	TRBJ2-4	-	CASSSLEDPKNIQYF	TGTGCCAGCAGTTCCCTAGAGGACCCCAAAAACATTCAGTACTTC
TRBV28	few	TRBJ1-4	-	CASSFLTASTNEKLFF	TGTGCCAGCAGTTTTCTGACAGCTTCAACTAATGAAAAACTGTTTTTT
TRBV3-1	-	TRBJ2-5	TRBD2	CASSQGGTSGTETQYF	TGTGCCAGCAGCCAAGGGGGGACTAGCGGTACGGAGACCCAGTACTTC
TRBV29-1	-	TRBJ1-4	-	CSVATIGNEKLFF	TGCAGCGTTGCAACAATAGGGAATGAAAAACTGTTTTTT
TRBV7-3	-	TRBJ2-4	TRBD2	CASSFGTRSDIQYF	TGTGCCAGCAGCTTTGGGACTAGATCGGACATTCAGTACTTC
TRBV20-1	-	TRBJ2-5	-	CSALSEHQETQYF	TGCAGTGCCCTATCGGAGCACCAAGAGACCCAGTACTTC
TRBV24-1	-	TRBJ2-7	TRBD1	CATSVPGQGGEQNF	TGTGCCACCAGTGTCCCGGGACAGGGCGGCGAGCAGAACTTC
TRBV7-2	once	TRBJ2-1	-	CASSLSGQHNEQFF	TGTGCCAGCAGCTTATCCGGACAGCACAATGAGCAGTTCTTC
TRBV29-1	few	TRBJ2-7	-	CSGGGEYEQYF	TGCAGCGGCGGGGGCGAGTACGAGCAGTACTTC
TRBV4-3	once	TRBJ1-2	-	CASSPSEWGAGYGYTF	TGCGCCAGCAGCCCGTCCGAGTGGGGGGCGGGCTATGGCTACACCTTC
TRBV20-1	-	TRBJ2-3	TRBD2	CSQIYRTAGGTSDTQYF	TGCAGTCAGATTTATAGAACAGCGGGAGGGACTTCAGATACGCAGTATTTT
TRBV20-1	few	TRBJ1-3	TRBD1	CSATDRGSGNTIYF	TGCAGTGCTACCGACAGGGGCTCTGGAAACACCATATATTTT
TRBV28	-	TRBJ2-7	TRBD2	CASNPPGGYEQYF	TGTGCCAGCAATCCCCCGGGAGGGTACGAGCAGTACTTC
TRBV27	-	TRBJ1-2	TRBD1	CASSAYSGTAYGYTF	TGTGCCAGCAGTGCCTACTCCGGGACAGCCTATGGCTACACCTTC
TRBV7-2	-	TRBJ1-1	TRBD1	CASSRDRGNTEAFF	TGTGCCAGCAGCCGGGACAGGGGTAACACTGAAGCTTTCTTT
TRBV7-3	-	TRBJ2-1	TRBD2	CASSLLAAFEGEQFF	TGTGCCAGCAGCTTACTAGCGGCCTTTGAGGGGGAGCAGTTCTTC
TRBV3-1	few	TRBJ2-3	-	CASSQVHRSTDTQYF	TGTGCCAGCAGCCAAGTCCACAGAAGCACAGATACGCAGTATTTT
TRBV20-1	few	TRBJ2-3	TRBD2	CSATSGYTDTQYF	TGCAGTGCTACTAGCGGATACACAGATACGCAGTATTTT
TRBV29-1	few	TRBJ2-5	-	CSVLQETQYF	TGCAGCGTACTCCAAGAGACCCAGTACTTC
TRBV4-3	many	TRBJ1-4	-	CASSQGPGVTNEKLFF	TGCGCCAGCAGCCAAGGTCCGGGGGTGACTAATGAAAAACTGTTTTTT
TRBV4-2	few	TRBJ2-4	-	CASSYRAGTTIAKNIQYF	TGTGCCAGCAGCTACCGTGCGGGCACGACCATAGCCAAAAACATTCAGTACTTC
TRBV4-3	-	TRBJ1-5	-	CASSQDSYYLNQPQHF	TGCGCCAGCAGCCAAGATTCGTATTATCTCAATCAGCCCCAGCATTTT
TRBV27	few	TRBJ2-3	TRBD1	CASSLGQGLDTQYF	TGTGCCAGCAGTTTAGGACAGGGGTTAGATACGCAGTATTTT
TRBV11-2	few	TRBJ2-1	-	CASSLVFQLIRGPGPHEQFF	TGTGCCAGCAGCTTAGTTTTTCAGCTCATTCGAGGACCAGGGCCCCATGAGCAGTTCTTC
TRBV20-1	few	TRBJ1-1	TRBD1	CSASRGRGVTEAFF	TGCAGTGCTAGTAGGGGGCGTGGTGTCACTGAAGCTTTCTTT
TRBV7-2	-	TRBJ1-6	-	CASSLGTGRSPLHF	TGTGCCAGCAGCTTAGGAACAGGACGGTCACCCCTCCACTTT
TRBV4-3	-	TRBJ2-6	-	CASSQEIPRSGANVLTF	TGCGCCAGCAGCCAAGAAATCCCACGCTCTGGGGCCAACGTCCTGACTTTC
TRBV20-1	-	TRBJ2-1	TRBD2	CSARGGTSGSSYNEQFF	TGCAGTGCTAGAGGGGGGACTAGCGGGAGCTCCTACAATGAGCAGTTCTTC
TRBV7-2	many	TRBJ2-5	-	CASSSRAQETQYF	TGTGCCAGCAGCTCTAGGGCGCAAGAGACCCAGTACTTC
TRBV9	-	TRBJ2-1	-	CASSVGTLHNEQFF	TGTGCCAGCAGCGTCGGGACTCTTCACAATGAGCAGTTCTTC
TRBV12-3/TRBV12-4	-	TRBJ2-7	TRBD2	CASRLSTSGRAKEQYF	TGTGCCAGCAGACTCAGTACTAGCGGGAGGGCCAAGGAGCAGTACTTC
TRBV10-3	-	TRBJ2-5	TRBD2	CAISENTAGAETQYF	TGTGCCATCAGTGAAAATACAGCGGGGGCAGAGACCCAGTACTTC
TRBV4-2	few	TRBJ2-1	-	CASSQDGPAGEQFF	TGTGCCAGCAGCCAAGATGGACCAGCGGGTGAGCAGTTCTTC
TRBV5-6	few	TRBJ1-2	TRBD1	CASSYRDRGHGYTF	TGTGCCAGTAGCTACCGGGACAGGGGACATGGCTACACCTTC
TRBV11-3	few	TRBJ2-3	TRBD2	CASSAWTSGSEADTQYF	TGTGCCAGCAGCGCCTGGACTAGCGGGAGCGAGGCAGATACGCAGTATTTT
TRBV7-3	-	TRBJ2-5	TRBD1	CASSSGGRTQETQYF	TGTGCCAGCAGCTCAGGGGGACGAACTCAAGAGACCCAGTACTTC
TRBV15	-	TRBJ2-5	TRBD2	CATSRDPSGSVTQYF	TGTGCCACCAGCAGAGATCCTAGCGGGAGTGTGACCCAGTACTTC
TRBV27	few	TRBJ2-7	TRBD2	CASKRGGVGASGRAYEQYF	TGTGCCAGCAAACGCGGGGGGGTTGGGGCTAGCGGGAGGGCCTACGAGCAGTACTTC
TRBV11-2	-	TRBJ2-7	TRBD2	CASSPGLVLGEQYF	TGTGCCAGCAGCCCGGGACTAGTCTTAGGCGAGCAGTACTTC
TRBV6-1	once	TRBJ2-1	-	CASSSGAAYGNEQFF	TGTGCCAGCAGCTCCGGGGCGGCGTATGGCAATGAGCAGTTCTTC
TRBV20-1	few	TRBJ2-7	-	CSAPGPIFREQYF	TGCAGTGCCCCGGGACCGATTTTTCGCGAGCAGTACTTC
TRBV20-1	-	TRBJ1-3	-	CSPKDSGGSSGNTIYF	TGCAGTCCTAAGGACAGCGGGGGGTCCTCTGGAAACACCATATATTTT
TRBV5-1	few	TRBJ2-3	-	CASSLEGRGTQYF	TGCGCCAGCAGCTTGGAGGGCAGGGGTACGCAGTATTTT
TRBV20-1	-	TRBJ2-7	-	CSARSRGTVYNEQYF	TGCAGTGCTAGATCCAGGGGTACTGTCTACAATGAGCAGTACTTC
TRBV15	few	TRBJ2-1	-	CATSRGGSNNNEQFF	TGTGCCACCAGCAGAGGAGGGAGTAACAACAATGAGCAGTTCTTC
TRBV25-1	-	TRBJ2-1	TRBD2	CASSVQAGGRSAEQFF	TGTGCCAGCAGCGTCCAAGCGGGAGGGCGTTCTGCTGAGCAGTTCTTC
TRBV7-2	-	TRBJ2-1	TRBD2	CASSLVLAGSSYNEQFF	TGTGCCAGCAGCTTAGTACTAGCGGGGAGCTCCTACAATGAGCAGTTCTTC
TRBV6-2/TRBV6-3	few	TRBJ2-1	-	CASSYANLEGTLYNEQFF	TGTGCCAGCAGTTACGCCAACTTAGAGGGAACCCTCTACAATGAGCAGTTCTTC
TRBV5-1	-	TRBJ2-3	TRBD2	CASSFAGDTDTQYF	TGCGCCAGCAGCTTTGCGGGAGACACAGATACGCAGTATTTT
TRBV6-2/TRBV6-3	-	TRBJ1-2	-	CASSYGLGNYGYTF	TGTGCCAGCAGTTACGGTCTGGGGAACTATGGCTACACCTTC
TRBV20-1	many	TRBJ2-4	TRBD1	CSAKSGGNIQYF	TGCAGTGCTAAATCAGGGGGTAACATTCAGTACTTC
TRBV20-1	-	TRBJ2-4	TRBD2	CSALLAGGSGAKNIQYF	TGCAGTGCTTTACTAGCGGGAGGGAGTGGAGCCAAAAACATTCAGTACTTC